Following are 21 T cell receptor beta chains from one sample sequenced in a study of cytomegalovirus exposure and HLA in healthy donors. This PCR relied on a set of 60 Vbeta primers and 13 Jbeta primers. Data came from immunoSEQ multiplex PCR; TCRdb stores just in-frame clones and leaves some out. The table lists nearly 200,000 clones, 82% of them singletons. Sequencing was performed on PBMCs. The source of these receptors is a woman in her fifties or sixties in good health and CMV-seropositive.

The chain couples TRBV19 to TRBJ2-5, with 7 positions matching TRBD1. The J call may be incorrect, as the DNA end agrees better with TRBJ2-7. The CDR3 is made up of 13 amino acids. Germline CDR1 reads LNHDA; CDR2 reads SQIVND (reference sequence). The CDR3 bases are TGTGCCAGTAGTACGGTCGACAGGGACGAGCAGTACTTC. Its protein is CASSTVDRDEQYF.

J is TRBJ2-7 and V is TRBV7-8; the D is unclear. Trimming removed 1 base at V and 6 bases at J, with 10 bases between. This CDR3 spans 13 amino acids. From germline, CDR1 is SGHVS and CDR2 FQNEAQ. CDR3 DNA: TGTGCCAGCAGCTTAGAACTCAATTTCGAGCAGTACTTC. Translated, it gives CASSLELNFEQYF.

J is TRBJ1-2 and V is TRBV28; a possible D gene is TRBD1 (5 bases). V shed 6 bases and J shed 7 bases, with 24 bases lying between them. The CDR3 totals 16 residues. The germline V gene has CDR1 MDHEN and CDR2 SYDVKM. The CDR3 sequence is CASSLGGGTRLGGYTF. Written as DNA, the CDR3 is TGTGCCAGCAGCCTGGGCGGAGGGACTCGACTAGGTGGCTACACCTTC.

The V and J genes are TRBV2 and TRBJ2-7, with 7 positions matching TRBD2. The CDR3 is made up of 15 amino acids. Germline V gene sequence: CDR1 SNHLY, CDR2 FYNNEI. The ends lost 2 bases at V and 1 base at J; junction bases unmatched: 5. CDR3 loop: CASSEQGLSSYEQYF. The CDR3 nucleotides are TGTGCCAGCAGTGAACAGGGACTAAGTTCCTACGAGCAGTACTTC.

This clone was observed once. The chain employs TRBV6-1 and TRBJ2-3, with 10 bases identical to TRBD1. The V and J ends lost 4 bases and 2 bases, in that order; junction bases with no gene match: 6. The CDR3 covers 16 residues. CDR1 and CDR2 from the germline V gene are MNHNS and SASEGT. The CDR3 DNA reads as TGTGCCAGCAGTGTAAGGACAGGGGGGCTCACAGATACGCAGTATTTT. This encodes CASSVRTGGLTDTQYF.

The chain combines TRBV7-9 with TRBJ1-3, with 9 positions matching TRBD1. The J segment lost 2 bases and the V segment lost 7 bases, leaving 6 bases of the junction unmatched. CDR3 length: 15 amino acids. Germline CDR1 is SEHNR and CDR2 is FQNEAQ (reference sequence). The CDR3 region is CASIRGQGAGNTIYF. CDR3 nucleotide sequence: TGTGCCAGCATCCGGGGACAGGGAGCTGGAAACACCATATATTTT.

The chain is built from TRBV28 and TRBJ2-3, with D tentatively TRBD1 (6 bases). The CDR3 has 15 amino acids. Germline CDR1 MDHEN, CDR2 SYDVKM. The V and J ends lost 5 bases and 3 bases respectively, with 15 bases between them. CDR3 nucleotide sequence: TGTGCCAGCAGTACTACCCCAGGGGTGACAGATACGCAGTATTTT. Its protein product is CASSTTPGVTDTQYF.

V and J are TRBV18 and TRBJ1-4; D uncertain. The CDR3 loop spans 13 amino acids. The V end lost 3 bases, the J end lost 4 bases, and 6 bases lay between the germline ends. Germline V gene data show CDR1 as KGHSH and CDR2 as LQKENI. CDR3 DNA: TGTGCCAGCTCACCCGACAATAATGAAAAACTGTTTTTT. Protein sequence: CASSPDNNEKLFF.

The V call is TRBV5-5, the J call TRBJ2-3; D ambiguous. CDR1 is SGHKS, CDR2 YYEKEE, per germline (reference sequence). This CDR3 contains 14 residues. V was clipped by 1 base and J by 3 bases, with 9 bases between them. The CDR3 reads CASSLSRSTDTQYF. The CDR3 nucleotides read TGTGCCAGCAGCTTGTCTAGGAGTACAGATACGCAGTATTTT.

The V and J genes are TRBV7-8 and TRBJ1-2, with D hard to call. Germline loops: CDR1 SGHVS, CDR2 FQNEAQ. Deletions cut 5 bases from V and 0 bases from J, with 10 bases between. The CDR3 totals 14 residues. CDR3 in DNA: TGTGCCAGCAGCCCGGACTCGGCTAACTATGGCTACACCTTC. Translating it yields CASSPDSANYGYTF.

CDR3 sequence reads: CASSARLAGGPIYNEQFF. CDR3 nucleotides: TGCGCCAGCAGTGCAAGACTAGCGGGAGGGCCAATCTACAATGAGCAGTTCTTC. This sequence joins TRBV10-1 and TRBJ2-1; 14 nucleotides line up with TRBD2. Unmatched junction bases numbered 8, after V lost 4 bases and J lost 3 bases. Germline V gene sequence: CDR1 WNHNN, CDR2 SYGVQD (reference sequence). CDR3 length: 18 residues.

This clone showed up just once. Written as DNA, the CDR3 is TGTGCCAGCAGCTTAGTAAAGCGGGTGGGCACAGATACGCAGTATTTT. Its translation is CASSLVKRVGTDTQYF. This sequence joins TRBV7-8 and TRBJ2-3, with a tentative D call TRBD2 (6 bases). V lost 1 base and J lost 1, with 12 bases in between. CDR1 is SGHVS and CDR2 is FQNEAQ in the germline V gene. The CDR3 length is 16 residues.

In this sample, this clone turned up a few times. The chain's CDR3 is CASSLTGAPQETQYF. The CDR3 bases are TGTGCCAGCAGTTTGACAGGGGCTCCCCAAGAGACCCAGTACTTC. The chain carries TRBV2 and TRBJ2-5, with 8 bases aligning to TRBD1. Germline loops: CDR1 SNHLY, CDR2 FYNNEI. The J segment lost 1 base and the V segment lost 5 bases, leaving 6 bases of the junction unmatched. The CDR3 covers 15 residues. Filled out from reference TRBV2 and TRBJ2-5, the complete variable domain reads EPEVTQTPSHQVTQMGQEVILRCVPISNHLYFYWYRQILGQKVEFLVSFYNNEISEKSEIFDDQFSVERPDGSNFTLKIRSTKLEDSAMYFCASSLTGAPQETQYFGPGTRLLVL.

The chain uses TRBV5-5 and TRBJ2-7; weak D call: TRBD1 (6 bases). Germline-derived CDR1 and CDR2 are SGHKS and YYEKEE (reference sequence). V dropped 4 bases and J dropped 2 bases, with 16 bases sitting between them. This CDR3 region has 15 residues. CDR3 region: CASSPGDTNPYEQYF. CDR3 DNA sequence: TGTGCCAGCAGCCCAGGGGACACCAACCCCTACGAGCAGTACTTC.

V usage is TRBV7-9 and J usage is TRBJ1-1; a weak D match, TRBD1 (5 bases). Germline V gives CDR1 SEHNR, CDR2 FQNEAQ (reference sequence). This CDR3 is 13 amino acids long. The V and J ends lost 3 bases and 4 bases respectively, with 9 bases between them. CDR3 bases: TGTGCCAGCAGCTTCAGGGTCGGCACTGAAGCTTTCTTT. This gives the protein CASSFRVGTEAFF.

The chain links TRBV4-1 to TRBJ1-2; a weak D match, TRBD1 (5 bases). CDR1 is MGHRA, CDR2 YSYEKL, per germline. Trimming took 3 bases from V and 2 from J, leaving 7 bases between them. The CDR3 has 13 residues. The CDR3 loop reads CASSQTENYGYTF. CDR3 bases: TGCGCCAGCAGCCAGACAGAAAACTATGGCTACACCTTC.

J is TRBJ2-1 and V is TRBV4-1; no definite D call. There are 15 residues in the CDR3. Between the trimmed V and J ends, which lost 1 base and 0 bases, there was a span of 7 bases. The germline CDR1 and CDR2 sequences are MGHRA and YSYEKL. The CDR3 nucleotides read TGCGCCAGCAGCCAAGGGCCCAGCTCCTACAATGAGCAGTTCTTC. Translation: CASSQGPSSYNEQFF.

This chain connects TRBV19 to TRBJ2-5; 8 bases are shared with TRBD1. CDR3 length: 15 residues. V shed 1 base and J 4 bases; nucleotides not matched to a gene: 5. From germline, CDR1 is LNHDA and CDR2 SQIVND (reference sequence). The chain's CDR3 is CASSIGTGRSETQYF. CDR3 DNA: TGTGCCAGTAGTATAGGGACAGGGAGATCAGAGACCCAGTACTTC. Based on the CDR3 plus reference TRBV19 and TRBJ2-5, the full variable domain is DGGITQSPKYLFRKEGQNVTLSCEQNLNHDAMYWYRQDPGQGLRLIYYSQIVNDFQKGDIAEGYSVSREKKESFPLTVTSAQKNPTAFYLCASSIGTGRSETQYFGPGTRLLVL.

The chain is built from TRBV10-3 and TRBJ2-7, with 11 bases aligning to TRBD2. This CDR3 comprises 14 residues. The V gene's germline CDR1 is ENHRY and CDR2 SYGVKD. The trim removed 10 bases at V and 4 bases at J, leaving 9 bases unmatched. The CDR3 region has the DNA TGTGCCACACTAGCGGGAGTAATAACGTACGAGCAGTACTTC. Its protein is CATLAGVITYEQYF.

The chain is built from TRBV6-1 and TRBJ2-7; TRBD2 matches at 8 bases. This CDR3 region has 15 residues. The V gene end was trimmed by 3 bases and the J gene end by 3 bases; junction bases not matched to a gene: 7. Germline V gene data show CDR1 as MNHNS and CDR2 as SASEGT. CDR3 protein: CASSEGSGESYEQYF. The CDR3 DNA reads as TGTGCCAGCAGTGAGGGTAGCGGGGAAAGCTACGAGCAGTACTTC.

The V and J genes are TRBV4-1 and TRBJ1-2; D call uncertain. Trimming pared 2 bases from V and 1 base from J, leaving 14 bases between. The CDR3 spans 16 residues. From germline, CDR1 is MGHRA and CDR2 YSYEKL. This CDR3 is CASSQNYYEHNYGYTF. CDR3 DNA sequence: TGCGCCAGCAGCCAAAACTATTACGAGCATAACTATGGCTACACCTTC.